The rows below give T cell receptor beta chains drawn from one sample of a study of blood T cell repertoires in COVID-19. Sequencing used immunoSEQ multiplex PCR; TCRdb keeps in-frame clones, though not all of them. The repertoire includes 200,000 to 300,000 clones, over 75% of them detected once, and 2% to 3% sits in the top ten. Sequenced: peripheral blood. The receptor set was obtained from a woman in her 50s with acute or convalescent COVID-19. Each CDR3 is given with its conserved first and last residue. Each record gives: V gene, CDR3 length, D gene, clone size, J gene, CDR3 protein, CDR3 DNA. The D gene is left open where the match is weak. Size is omitted from some rows. Given values are once, few, many or a class for expanded clones.

TRBV7-2,14,TRBD1,NA,TRBJ1-2,CASSLGQGNRGYTF,TGTGCCAGCAGCTTAGGACAGGGAAATAGGGGCTACACCTTC
TRBV28,15,NA,NA,TRBJ2-5,CATIAGGESQETQYF,TGTGCCACCATCGCCGGGGGAGAGAGCCAAGAGACCCAGTACTTC
TRBV15,18,NA,NA,TRBJ2-4,CATRPETVLELAKNIQYF,TGTGCCACCCGTCCTGAAACCGTCCTAGAACTAGCCAAAAACATTCAGTACTTC
TRBV7-2,15,TRBD1,few,TRBJ1-4,CASSSRTGTNEKLFF,TGTGCCAGCAGCTCCCGGACAGGGACTAATGAAAAACTGTTTTTT
TRBV5-4,16,TRBD2,NA,TRBJ2-3,CASSLGLAGGPVTQYF,TGTGCCAGCAGCCTAGGACTAGCGGGAGGGCCGGTGACGCAGTATTTT
TRBV28,14,TRBD1,NA,TRBJ1-1,CASLLQGLDTEAFF,TGTGCCAGCCTTTTACAGGGGTTGGACACTGAAGCTTTCTTT
TRBV18,15,TRBD1,NA,TRBJ2-1,CASSQDRGTYNEQFF,TGTGCCAGCTCACAGGACAGGGGGACCTACAATGAGCAGTTCTTC
TRBV9,16,TRBD2,NA,TRBJ2-1,CASSVALTSGMDEQFF,TGTGCCAGCAGCGTAGCTCTGACTAGCGGGATGGATGAGCAGTTCTTC
TRBV27,17,NA,NA,TRBJ1-5,CASSLVFQGFSNQPQHF,TGTGCCAGCAGTCTAGTATTTCAGGGGTTTAGCAATCAGCCCCAGCATTTT
TRBV3-1/TRBV3-2,13,TRBD1,NA,TRBJ2-7,CASSQQGAHEQYF,TGTGCCAGCAGCCAACAGGGGGCCCACGAGCAGTACTTC
TRBV25-1,15,TRBD1,NA,TRBJ2-7,CASSRGGQGAYEQYF,TGTGCCAGCAGCAGGGGCGGACAGGGGGCTTACGAGCAGTACTTC
TRBV28,16,NA,NA,TRBJ1-5,CASSLWARASNQPQHF,TGTGCCAGCAGTTTATGGGCCAGGGCTAGCAATCAGCCCCAGCATTTT
TRBV9,18,NA,NA,TRBJ2-5,CASSVDGGVAGSRETQYF,TGTGCCAGCAGCGTAGACGGGGGAGTGGCGGGATCGAGGGAGACCCAGTACTTC
TRBV19,15,TRBD1,once,TRBJ1-1,CASSIDREGATEAFF,TGTGCCAGTAGTATTGACAGGGAAGGGGCCACTGAAGCTTTCTTT
TRBV12-3/TRBV12-4,12,NA,NA,TRBJ2-1,CASSLNQNEQFF,TGTGCCAGCAGTTTAAACCAGAATGAGCAGTTCTTC
TRBV4-3,15,TRBD2,NA,TRBJ2-1,CASSQGGGPYNEQFF,TGCGCCAGCAGCCAAGGCGGGGGACCTTACAATGAGCAGTTCTTC
TRBV10-3,12,NA,NA,TRBJ1-1,CAAGIGGTEAFF,TGTGCCGCCGGGATTGGTGGCACTGAAGCTTTCTTT
TRBV7-8,18,NA,few,TRBJ1-2,CASSLVLIPGITNYGYTF,TGTGCCAGCAGCTTAGTCTTGATTCCAGGGATAACCAACTATGGCTACACCTTC
TRBV7-2,17,TRBD1,NA,TRBJ1-3,CASSTGTGGVWGNTIYF,TGTGCCAGCAGCACCGGGACAGGGGGCGTTTGGGGAAACACCATATATTTT
TRBV28,14,NA,NA,TRBJ1-6,CASSLTQSNSPLHF,TGTGCCAGCAGTTTAACCCAGTCTAATTCACCCCTCCACTTT
TRBV18,16,TRBD1,NA,TRBJ1-2,CASSPGQGDSGYGYTF,TGTGCCAGCTCACCGGGACAGGGGGATTCAGGCTATGGCTACACCTTC
TRBV24-1,15,NA,few,TRBJ2-2,CATSDARTDTGELFF,TGTGCCACCAGTGATGCCCGGACAGACACCGGGGAGCTGTTTTTT
TRBV7-9,16,TRBD2,few,TRBJ2-4,CASSLGEGVGKNIQYF,TGTGCCAGCAGCTTAGGGGAGGGTGTCGGCAAAAACATTCAGTACTTC
TRBV28,15,NA,NA,TRBJ1-1,CASDLGTSDNTEAFF,TGTGCCAGCGATTTAGGAACGAGCGACAACACTGAAGCTTTCTTT
TRBV6-2/TRBV6-3,16,TRBD2,NA,TRBJ2-2,CASSHFSGKSTGELFF,TGTGCCAGCAGTCACTTTAGCGGGAAGAGCACCGGGGAGCTGTTTTTT
TRBV30,15,NA,NA,TRBJ2-5,CAWSRFKGTLSSIYF,TGTGCCTGGAGTCGCTTTAAGGGGACACTATCTAGTATCTACTTC
TRBV5-1,12,NA,NA,TRBJ1-3,CASRKESDTIYF,TGCGCCAGCAGGAAGGAGTCTGACACCATATATTTT
TRBV7-2,13,NA,NA,TRBJ2-7,CASRAGDSYEQYF,TGTGCCAGCAGAGCAGGTGACTCCTACGAGCAGTACTTC
TRBV2,15,TRBD1,NA,TRBJ1-6,CASSEEYRGYSPLHF,TGTGCCAGCAGTGAAGAGTACAGGGGATATTCACCCCTCCACTTT